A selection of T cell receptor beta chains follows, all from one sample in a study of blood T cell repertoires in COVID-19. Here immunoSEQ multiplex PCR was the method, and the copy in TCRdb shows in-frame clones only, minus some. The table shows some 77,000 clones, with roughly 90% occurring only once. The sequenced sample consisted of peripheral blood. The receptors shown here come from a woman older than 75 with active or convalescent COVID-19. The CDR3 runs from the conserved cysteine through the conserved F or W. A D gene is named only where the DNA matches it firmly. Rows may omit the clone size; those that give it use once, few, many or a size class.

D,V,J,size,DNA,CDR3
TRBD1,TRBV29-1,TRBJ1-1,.,TGCAGCGTAACAGGGGCGGGAAACACTGAAGCTTTCTTT,CSVTGAGNTEAFF
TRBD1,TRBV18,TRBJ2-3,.,TGTGCCAGCTCACCATCGCTGGGACAGGGGGTCCCAGATACGCAGTATTTT,CASSPSLGQGVPDTQYF
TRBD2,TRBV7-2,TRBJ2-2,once,TGTGCCAGCAGCTCGACTAGCGGGAGGCCCACCGGGGAGCTGTTTTTT,CASSSTSGRPTGELFF
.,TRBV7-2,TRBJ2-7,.,TGTGCCAGCAGCGCTTCTCCGGGACAACCCTCCTACGAGCAGTACTTC,CASSASPGQPSYEQYF
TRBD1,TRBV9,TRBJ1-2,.,TGTGCCAGCAGCGGACAGGGGGGACAAGCTAACTATGGCTACACCTTC,CASSGQGGQANYGYTF
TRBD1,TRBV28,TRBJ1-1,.,TGTGCCAGCAGTCTGGACAGGCGAACCATGAACACTGAAGCTTTCTTT,CASSLDRRTMNTEAFF
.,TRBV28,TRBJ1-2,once,TGTGCCAGTGCGGTCGCCGGCAGACCGAATATCTATGGCTACACCTTC,CASAVAGRPNIYGYTF
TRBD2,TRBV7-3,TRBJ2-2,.,TGTGCCAGCAGCGCGCCGGGACTAGCGGGTTCCGGGGAGCTGTTTTTT,CASSAPGLAGSGELFF
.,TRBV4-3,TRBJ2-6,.,TGCGCCAGCAGCCGTAACCCACCGACAGCATCTGGGGCCAACGTCCTGACTTTC,CASSRNPPTASGANVLTF
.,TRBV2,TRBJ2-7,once,TGTGCCAGCAGTGCGACGACCGCCCTTTTCCGGGCCTACGAGCAGTACTTC,CASSATTALFRAYEQYF
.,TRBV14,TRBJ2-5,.,TGTGCCAGCAGCCAAGTTCCACTAGTTGGAGTTGAGACCCAGTACTTC,CASSQVPLVGVETQYF
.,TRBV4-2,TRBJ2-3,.,TGTGCCAGCAGTCCCATTGGAGGAATTAGCACAGATACGCAGTATTTT,CASSPIGGISTDTQYF
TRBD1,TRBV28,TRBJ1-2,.,TGTGCCAGCAGTTTATACGCTGGTGACAGGGGAATTGGCTACACCTTC,CASSLYAGDRGIGYTF
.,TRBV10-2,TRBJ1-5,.,TGCGCCAGCACCACCCGGGGGGGGAATCAGCCCCAGCATTTT,CASTTRGGNQPQHF
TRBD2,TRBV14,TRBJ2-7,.,TGTGCCAGCAGCCAAGATGCCCCTTGGACTAGCGGCTCCTACGAGCAGTACTTC,CASSQDAPWTSGSYEQYF
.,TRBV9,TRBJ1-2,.,TGTGCCAGCAGCGTAGCGGTCCAGGGTACAAACTATGGCTACACCTTC,CASSVAVQGTNYGYTF
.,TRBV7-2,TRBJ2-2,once,TGTGCCAGCAGCTTAGTAATTTTCGGGGAGCTGTTTTTT,CASSLVIFGELFF
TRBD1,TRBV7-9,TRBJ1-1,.,TGTGCCAGCAGCTCGACAGGGGAGGGGACTGAAGCTTTCTTT,CASSSTGEGTEAFF
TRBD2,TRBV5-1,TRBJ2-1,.,TGCGCCAGCAGCTGGCTAGCGGGGGGAAGTAATGAGCAGTTCTTC,CASSWLAGGSNEQFF
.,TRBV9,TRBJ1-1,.,TGTGCCAGCAGCGTCGGAGATAACACTGAAGCTTTCTTT,CASSVGDNTEAFF
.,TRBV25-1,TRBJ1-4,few,TGTGCCAGCAGTGAAGACTCGGGTTTGGAAAAACTGTTTTTT,CASSEDSGLEKLFF
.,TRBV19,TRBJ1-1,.,TGTGCCAGTAGTTTCTCGGGGGGAGACACTGAAGCTTTCTTT,CASSFSGGDTEAFF
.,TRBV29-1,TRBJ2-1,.,TGCAGCGTTGATCTGCCCAGCGGAGGCTCCTACAATGAGCAGTTCTTC,CSVDLPSGGSYNEQFF
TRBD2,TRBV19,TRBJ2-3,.,TGTGCCAGTTGCATACAAGCGGGAGGCACAGATACGCAGTATTTT,CASCIQAGGTDTQYF
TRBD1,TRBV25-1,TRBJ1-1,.,TGTGCCAGCAGTGTAGGACAGGGCGAAGCTGAAGCTTTCTTT,CASSVGQGEAEAFF
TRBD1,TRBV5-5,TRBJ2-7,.,TGTGCCAGCAGCTTGGTAGGACAGGGGTCGTCCGAGCAGTACTTC,CASSLVGQGSSEQYF
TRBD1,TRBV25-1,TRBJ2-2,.,TGTGCCAGCAGCTCGACAGGGCGGGCCGGGGAGCTGTTTTTT,CASSSTGRAGELFF
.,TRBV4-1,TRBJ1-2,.,TGCGCCAGCAGCCAAGTAGGGAGTAACTATGGCTACACCTTC,CASSQVGSNYGYTF
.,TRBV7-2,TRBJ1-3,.,TGTGCCAGCAGCCAAGGGGTGCCTGGAAACACCATATATTTT,CASSQGVPGNTIYF